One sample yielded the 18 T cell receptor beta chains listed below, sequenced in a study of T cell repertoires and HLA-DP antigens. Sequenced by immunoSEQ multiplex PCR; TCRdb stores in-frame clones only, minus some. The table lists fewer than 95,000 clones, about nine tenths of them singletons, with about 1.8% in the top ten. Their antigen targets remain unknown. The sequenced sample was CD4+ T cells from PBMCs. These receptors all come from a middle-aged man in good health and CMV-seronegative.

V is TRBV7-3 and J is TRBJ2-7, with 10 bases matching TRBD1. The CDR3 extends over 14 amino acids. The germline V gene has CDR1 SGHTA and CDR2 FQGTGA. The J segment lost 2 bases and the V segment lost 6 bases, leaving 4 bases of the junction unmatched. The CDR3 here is CASSIDRGPYEQYF. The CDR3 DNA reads TGTGCCAGCAGTATTGACAGGGGGCCCTACGAGCAGTACTTC. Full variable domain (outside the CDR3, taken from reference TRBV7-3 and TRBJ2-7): GAGVSQTPSNKVTEKGKYVELRCDPISGHTALYWYRQSLGQGPEFLIYFQGTGAADDSGLPNDRFFAVRPEGSVSTLKIQRTERGDSAVYLCASSIDRGPYEQYFGPGTRLTVT.

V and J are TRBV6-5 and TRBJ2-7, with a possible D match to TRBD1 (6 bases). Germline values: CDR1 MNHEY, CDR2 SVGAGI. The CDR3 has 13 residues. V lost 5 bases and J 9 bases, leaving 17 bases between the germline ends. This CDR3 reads CASSGGTGKGQYF. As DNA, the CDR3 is TGTGCCAGCAGTGGGGGCACCGGCAAGGGGCAGTACTTC.

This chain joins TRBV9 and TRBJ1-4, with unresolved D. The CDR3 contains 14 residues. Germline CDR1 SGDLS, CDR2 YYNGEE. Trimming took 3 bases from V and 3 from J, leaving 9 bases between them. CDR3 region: CASSAPGPNEKLFF. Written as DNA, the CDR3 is TGTGCCAGCAGCGCCCCCGGACCTAATGAAAAACTGTTTTTT.

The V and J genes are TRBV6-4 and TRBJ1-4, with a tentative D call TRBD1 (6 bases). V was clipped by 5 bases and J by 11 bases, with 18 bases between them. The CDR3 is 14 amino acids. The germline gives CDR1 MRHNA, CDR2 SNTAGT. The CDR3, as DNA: TGTGCCAGCAGTCCCAGCCAACAAAGGGGGAAACTGTTTTTT. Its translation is CASSPSQQRGKLFF.

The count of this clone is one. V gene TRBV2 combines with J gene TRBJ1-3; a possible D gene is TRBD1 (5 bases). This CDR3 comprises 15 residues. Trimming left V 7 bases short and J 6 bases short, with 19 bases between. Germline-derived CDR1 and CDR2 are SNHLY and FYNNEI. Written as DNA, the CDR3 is TGTGCCAGCACCAGCCCCCAGGGTCTGGCAAACACCATATATTTT. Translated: CASTSPQGLANTIYF.

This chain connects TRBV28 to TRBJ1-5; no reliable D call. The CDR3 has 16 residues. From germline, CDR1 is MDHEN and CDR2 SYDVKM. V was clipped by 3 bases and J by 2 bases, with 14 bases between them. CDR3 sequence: CASSFVAGEGNQPQHF. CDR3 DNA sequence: TGTGCCAGCAGTTTTGTGGCCGGGGAGGGCAATCAGCCCCAGCATTTT.

This CDR3 is CATSRGDPAGELFF. Written as DNA, the CDR3 is TGTGCCACCAGCAGGGGTGACCCTGCTGGGGAGCTGTTTTTT. V and J are TRBV15 and TRBJ2-2, with D unclear. Germline CDR1 LNHNV, CDR2 YYDKDF (reference sequence). Trimming cost V 3 bases and J 8 bases, with 13 bases left between them. CDR3 length: 14 amino acids.

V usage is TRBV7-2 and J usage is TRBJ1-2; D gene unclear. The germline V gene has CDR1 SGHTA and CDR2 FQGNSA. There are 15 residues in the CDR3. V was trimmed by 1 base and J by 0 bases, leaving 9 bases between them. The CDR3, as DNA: TGTGCCAGCAGCTTAGATCTGATAACTAACTATGGCTACACCTTC. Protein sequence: CASSLDLITNYGYTF.

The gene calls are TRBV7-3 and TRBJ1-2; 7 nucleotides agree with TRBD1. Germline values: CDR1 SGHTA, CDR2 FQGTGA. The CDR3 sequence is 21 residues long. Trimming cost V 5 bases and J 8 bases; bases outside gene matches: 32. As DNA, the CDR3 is TGTGCCAGCAGCCTCGGACCGGGACAGCGAAATCTGTGGGGAGGATGGGAAGGCTACACCTTC. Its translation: CASSLGPGQRNLWGGWEGYTF. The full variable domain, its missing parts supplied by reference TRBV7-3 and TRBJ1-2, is GAGVSQTPSNKVTEKGKYVELRCDPISGHTALYWYRQSLGQGPEFLIYFQGTGAADDSGLPNDRFFAVRPEGSVSTLKIQRTERGDSAVYLCASSLGPGQRNLWGGWEGYTFGSGTRLTVV.

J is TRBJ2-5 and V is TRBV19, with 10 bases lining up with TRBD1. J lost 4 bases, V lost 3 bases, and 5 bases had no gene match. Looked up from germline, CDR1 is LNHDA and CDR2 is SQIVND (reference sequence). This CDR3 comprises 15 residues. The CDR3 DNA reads TGTGCCAGTAGTATGCAGACAGGGGGCTCAGAGACCCAGTACTTC. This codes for CASSMQTGGSETQYF. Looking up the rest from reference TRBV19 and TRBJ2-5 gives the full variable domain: DGGITQSPKYLFRKEGQNVTLSCEQNLNHDAMYWYRQDPGQGLRLIYYSQIVNDFQKGDIAEGYSVSREKKESFPLTVTSAQKNPTAFYLCASSMQTGGSETQYFGPGTRLLVL.

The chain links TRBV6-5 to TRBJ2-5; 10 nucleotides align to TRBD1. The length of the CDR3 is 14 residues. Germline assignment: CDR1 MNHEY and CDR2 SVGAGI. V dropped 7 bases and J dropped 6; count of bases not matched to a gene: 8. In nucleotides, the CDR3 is TGTGCCAGCATGCAGACAGGGGGCAGGCAGACCCAGTACTTC. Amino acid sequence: CASMQTGGRQTQYF.

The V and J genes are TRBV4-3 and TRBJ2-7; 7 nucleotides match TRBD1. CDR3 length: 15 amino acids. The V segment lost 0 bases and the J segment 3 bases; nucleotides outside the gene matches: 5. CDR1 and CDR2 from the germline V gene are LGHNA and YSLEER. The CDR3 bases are TGCGCCAGCAGCCAAGAGACGGGACAGTTCTACGAGCAGTACTTC. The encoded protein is CASSQETGQFYEQYF.

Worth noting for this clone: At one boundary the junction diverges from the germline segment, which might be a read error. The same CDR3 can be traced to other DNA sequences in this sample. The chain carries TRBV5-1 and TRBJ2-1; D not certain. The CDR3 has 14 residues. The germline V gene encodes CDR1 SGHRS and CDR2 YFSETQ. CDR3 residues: CASNPRGSDNEQFF. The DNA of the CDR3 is TGCGCCAGCAACCCCCGAGGCTCCGACAATGAGCAGTTCTTC.

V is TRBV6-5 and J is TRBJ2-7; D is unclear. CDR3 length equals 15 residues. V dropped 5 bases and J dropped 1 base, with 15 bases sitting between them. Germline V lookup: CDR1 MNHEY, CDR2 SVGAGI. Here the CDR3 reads CASSTRQNPSYEQYF. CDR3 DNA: TGTGCCAGCAGTACCAGACAAAACCCATCCTACGAGCAGTACTTC.

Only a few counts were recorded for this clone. The CDR3 sequence is CASQSGGTYNEQFF. The CDR3 region has the DNA TGTGCCAGCCAGAGTGGCGGCACCTACAATGAGCAGTTCTTC. This chain connects TRBV6-6 to TRBJ2-1; no clear D gene. V shed 8 bases and J shed 2 bases, with 13 bases lying between them. Germline values: CDR1 MNHNY, CDR2 SVGAGI (reference sequence). This CDR3 comprises 14 residues.

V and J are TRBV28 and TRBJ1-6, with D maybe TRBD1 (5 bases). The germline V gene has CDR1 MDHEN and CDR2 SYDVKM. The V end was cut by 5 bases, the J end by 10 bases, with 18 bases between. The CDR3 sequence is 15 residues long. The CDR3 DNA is TGTGCCAGCAGTGGGTGGGGACGGAGTAAATCACCCCTCCACTTT. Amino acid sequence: CASSGWGRSKSPLHF.

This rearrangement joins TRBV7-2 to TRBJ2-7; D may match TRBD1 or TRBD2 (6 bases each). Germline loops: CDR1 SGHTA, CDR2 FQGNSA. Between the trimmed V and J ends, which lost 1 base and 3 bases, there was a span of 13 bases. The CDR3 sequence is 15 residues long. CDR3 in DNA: TGTGCCAGCAGCTTAGAATGGGGGGCTCACTACGAGCAGTACTTC. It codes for CASSLEWGAHYEQYF. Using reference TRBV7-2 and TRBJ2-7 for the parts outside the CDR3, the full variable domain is GAGVSQSPSNKVTEKGKDVELRCDPISGHTALYWYRQSLGQGLEFLIYFQGNSAPDKSGLPSDRFSAERTGGSVSTLTIQRTQQEDSAVYLCASSLEWGAHYEQYFGPGTRLTVT.

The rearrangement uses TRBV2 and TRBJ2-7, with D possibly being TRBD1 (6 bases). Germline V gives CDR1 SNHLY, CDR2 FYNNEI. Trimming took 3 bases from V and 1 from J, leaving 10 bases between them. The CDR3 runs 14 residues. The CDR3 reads CASSEQQGSYEQYF. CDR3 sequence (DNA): TGTGCCAGCAGTGAGCAACAGGGATCCTACGAGCAGTACTTC. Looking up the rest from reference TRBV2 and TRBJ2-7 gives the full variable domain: EPEVTQTPSHQVTQMGQEVILRCVPISNHLYFYWYRQILGQKVEFLVSFYNNEISEKSEIFDDQFSVERPDGSNFTLKIRSTKLEDSAMYFCASSEQQGSYEQYFGPGTRLTVT.